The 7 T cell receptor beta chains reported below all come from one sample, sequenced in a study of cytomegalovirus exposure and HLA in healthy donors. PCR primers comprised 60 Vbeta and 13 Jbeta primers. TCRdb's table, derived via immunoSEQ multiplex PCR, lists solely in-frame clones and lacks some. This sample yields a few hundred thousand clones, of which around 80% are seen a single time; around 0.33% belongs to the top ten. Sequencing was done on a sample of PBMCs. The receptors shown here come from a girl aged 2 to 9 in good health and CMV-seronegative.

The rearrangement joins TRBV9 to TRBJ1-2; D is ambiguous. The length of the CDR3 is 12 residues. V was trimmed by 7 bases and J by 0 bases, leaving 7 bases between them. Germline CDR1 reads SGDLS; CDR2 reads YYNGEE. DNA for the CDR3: TGTGCCAGCGGAGAAGCTAACTATGGCTACACCTTC. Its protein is CASGEANYGYTF. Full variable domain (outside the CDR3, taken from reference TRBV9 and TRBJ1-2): DSGVTQTPKHLITATGQRVTLRCSPRSGDLSVYWYQQSLDQGLQFLIQYYNGEERAKGNILERFSAQQFPDLHSELNLSSLELGDSALYFCASGEANYGYTFGSGTRLTVV.

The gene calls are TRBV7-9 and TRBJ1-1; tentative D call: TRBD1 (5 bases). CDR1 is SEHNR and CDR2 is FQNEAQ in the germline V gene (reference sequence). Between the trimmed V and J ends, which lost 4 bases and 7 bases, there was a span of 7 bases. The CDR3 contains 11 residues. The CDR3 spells CASSSRGEAFF. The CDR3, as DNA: TGTGCCAGCAGCTCAAGGGGTGAAGCTTTCTTT. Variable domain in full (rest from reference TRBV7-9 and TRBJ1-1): DTGVSQNPRHKITKRGQNVTFRCDPISEHNRLYWYRQTLGQGPEFLTYFQNEAQLEKSRLLSDRFSAERPKGSFSTLEIQRTEQGDSAMYLCASSSRGEAFFGQGTRLTVV.

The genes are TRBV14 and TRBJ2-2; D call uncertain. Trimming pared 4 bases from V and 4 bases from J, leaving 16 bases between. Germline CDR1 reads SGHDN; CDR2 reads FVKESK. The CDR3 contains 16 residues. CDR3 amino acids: CASSPRGPRGTGELFF. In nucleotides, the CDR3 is TGTGCCAGCAGCCCACGAGGCCCCCGAGGCACCGGGGAGCTGTTTTTT.

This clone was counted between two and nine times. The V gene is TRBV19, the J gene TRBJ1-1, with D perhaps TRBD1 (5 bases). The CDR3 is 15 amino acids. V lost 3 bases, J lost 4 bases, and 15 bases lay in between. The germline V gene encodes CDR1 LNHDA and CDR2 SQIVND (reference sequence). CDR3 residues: CASSMGYLGGTEAFF. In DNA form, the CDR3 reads TGTGCCAGTAGTATGGGATATTTGGGGGGCACTGAAGCTTTCTTT.

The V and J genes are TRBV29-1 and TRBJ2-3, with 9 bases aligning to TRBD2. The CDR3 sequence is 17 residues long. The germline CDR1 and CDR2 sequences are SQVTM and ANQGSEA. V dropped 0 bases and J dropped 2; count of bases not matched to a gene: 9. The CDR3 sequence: CSVEDRGSGGLTDTQYF. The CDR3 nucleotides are TGCAGCGTTGAAGATCGAGGCAGCGGGGGGCTCACAGATACGCAGTATTTT.

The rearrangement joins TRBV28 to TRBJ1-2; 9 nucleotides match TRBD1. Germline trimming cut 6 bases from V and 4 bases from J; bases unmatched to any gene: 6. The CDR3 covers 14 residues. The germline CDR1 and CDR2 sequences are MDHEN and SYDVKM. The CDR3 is CASRVGQGFYGYTF. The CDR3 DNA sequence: TGTGCCAGCAGGGTGGGACAGGGTTTCTATGGCTACACCTTC.

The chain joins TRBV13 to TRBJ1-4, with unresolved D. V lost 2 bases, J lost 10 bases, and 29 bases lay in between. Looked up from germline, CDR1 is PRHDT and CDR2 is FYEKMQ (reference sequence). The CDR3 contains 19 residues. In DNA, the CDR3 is TGTGCCAGCAGCTTATCGGCAGCGGTACAGTCTCCCGGCCGGGGAAAACTGTTTTTT. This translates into CASSLSAAVQSPGRGKLFF.